This T cell receptor beta chain appears in the sequencing data of a study of cytomegalovirus exposure and HLA in healthy donors. The wider study: Ancestry clustering placed 81% of 300 to 400 genotyped donors in the Caucasian-associated cluster. Findings and caveats of the study: The study listed some 160 cytomegalovirus-associated TCR beta chains.

Germline trimming cut 4 bases from V and 7 bases from J; bases unmatched to any gene: 4. CDR1 and CDR2 (germline): MNHNY, SVGAGI (reference sequence). The CDR3 is 13 residues long. A multiplex PCR was run with 60 Vbeta primers and 13 Jbeta primers. Generated by immunoSEQ multiplex PCR, the TCRdb table keeps only in-frame clones and is missing some. The repertoire holds some 100,000 clones, with 60% to 85% as singletons. Worth noting for this clone: What it recognizes is unknown.

This TCR came from a female donor in good health and CMV-seronegative. Sequencing was performed on PBMCs. This chain links TRBV6-6 with TRBJ2-1; the match to TRBD1 covers 7 bases. The CDR3 reads CASSFNRGNEQFF. The CDR3 DNA reads as TGTGCCAGCAGTTTCAACAGGGGAAATGAGCAGTTCTTC.